What follows are 22 T cell receptor beta chains derived from one specimen sequenced in a study of T cell responses to AZD1222 COVID-19 vaccine. Assay: immunoSEQ multiplex PCR; the TCRdb copy retains only in-frame clones and omits some. Among more than 150,000 clones listed, about 89% were seen once. The sample here was peripheral blood, taken 28 days after the second AZD1222 dose. These receptors originate from an adult who received the AZD1222 COVID-19 vaccine.

CDR3 loop: CASSFQGLAGRETQYF. The CDR3 DNA reads TGTGCCAGCAGTTTCCAGGGACTAGCGGGGAGGGAGACCCAGTACTTC. The rearrangement uses TRBV6-6 and TRBJ2-5; 13 positions agree with TRBD2. J gave up 5 bases and V 4 bases, and 7 bases lay outside the gene matches. The germline V gene has CDR1 MNHNY and CDR2 SVGAGI (reference sequence). The length of the CDR3 is 16 residues.

J is TRBJ2-1 and V is TRBV7-8; D assignment may be TRBD1 or TRBD2 (7 bases each). The CDR3 length is 18 residues. Trimming took off 5 bases at V and 7 bases at J, with 27 bases between the two ends. Germline V gene sequence: CDR1 SGHVS, CDR2 FQNEAQ. CDR3 residues: CASSPGQSLAAPRNEQFF. CDR3 nucleotide sequence: TGTGCCAGCAGCCCGGGACAGAGCCTAGCGGCCCCCCGGAATGAGCAGTTCTTC.

The V gene is TRBV2, the J gene TRBJ2-7, with TRBD2 identical over 11 bases. Germline CDR1 reads SNHLY; CDR2 reads FYNNEI. The CDR3 spans 13 residues. The V segment lost 6 bases and the J segment 7 bases; nucleotides outside the gene matches: 5. CDR3 amino acids: CASSVLAGVEQYF. The CDR3 nucleotides are TGTGCCAGCAGCGTACTAGCGGGAGTTGAGCAGTACTTC.

The chain has TRBV6-5 and TRBJ2-3; possible D gene TRBD2, 5 bases. Trimming shortened V by 2 bases and J by 8 bases, and 8 bases separated the two germline ends. Looked up from germline, CDR1 is MNHEY and CDR2 is SVGAGI. This CDR3 comprises 12 residues. CDR3 DNA: TGTGCCAGCAGTTACACTGGAGGTACGCAGTATTTT. Its protein is CASSYTGGTQYF.

V gene TRBV28 combines with J gene TRBJ2-7, with D tentatively TRBD2 (6 bases). The CDR3 spans 15 residues. The ends were cut back, 7 bases at V and 7 bases at J, with 23 bases in the middle. Per the germline V gene, CDR1 is MDHEN and CDR2 is SYDVKM. This chain's CDR3 is CASTLSGELTREQYF. CDR3 nucleotide sequence: TGTGCCAGCACCCTTAGCGGTGAGTTGACTCGGGAGCAGTACTTC.

The chain is built from TRBV7-2 and TRBJ2-7; the match to TRBD2 covers 11 bases. The CDR3 loop spans 17 amino acids. Trimming cost V 4 bases and J 6 bases; bases outside gene matches: 14. Germline V CDR1 and CDR2: SGHTA, FQGNSA. The CDR3: CASSSTGLAARRSEQYF. The CDR3 nucleotides are TGTGCCAGCAGCTCCACGGGACTAGCGGCCCGTCGTAGCGAGCAGTACTTC.

Only a few counts were recorded for this clone. This chain uses TRBV2 with TRBJ2-1, with TRBD2 matching 11 bases. The V gene end was trimmed by 7 bases and the J gene end by 6 bases; junction bases not matched to a gene: 5. The CDR3 contains 14 residues. CDR1 SNHLY and CDR2 FYNNEI come from the germline V gene. CDR3 residues: CASKGGLAANEQFF. The CDR3 bases are TGTGCCAGCAAGGGGGGACTAGCGGCCAATGAGCAGTTCTTC.

CDR3 nucleotides: TGTGCCAGCAGCACAGTCTCTGGAAACACCATATATTTT. Residues: CASSTVSGNTIYF. This chain joins TRBV7-2 and TRBJ1-3; D call uncertain. V shed 5 bases and J shed 0 bases, with 5 bases lying between them. Germline lookup yields CDR1 SGHTA and CDR2 FQGNSA. The CDR3 is made up of 13 amino acids.

This chain connects TRBV6-4 to TRBJ2-3, with 9 bases identical to TRBD2. Trimming cost V 2 bases and J 1 base; bases outside gene matches: 13. Germline V gene data show CDR1 as MRHNA and CDR2 as SNTAGT. This CDR3 contains 19 residues. CDR3 nucleotides: TGTGCCAGCAGTGACCGACGGTTGGCGGGAGGGCCCGGCACAGATACGCAGTATTTT. It is translated as CASSDRRLAGGPGTDTQYF.

The J gene is TRBJ1-2, the V gene TRBV15; D gene unclear. CDR3 length equals 13 residues. CDR1 is LNHNV, CDR2 YYDKDF, per germline (reference sequence). V was pared by 2 bases and J by 6 bases, with 10 bases between. For the CDR3, the DNA is TGTGCCACCAGCAGATCCCCCTCCCATGGCTACACCTTC. Translating gives CATSRSPSHGYTF.

This clone was observed a single time. V usage is TRBV7-3 and J usage is TRBJ2-3; weak D call: TRBD2 (5 bases). CDR1 and CDR2 (germline): SGHTA, FQGTGA. V was cut by 0 bases and J by 0 bases, with 16 bases left in between. This CDR3 spans 18 amino acids. CDR3 sequence: CASSLTKSSWGSTDTQYF. CDR3 in DNA: TGTGCCAGCAGCTTAACGAAGTCTAGCTGGGGTAGCACAGATACGCAGTATTTT.

The chain carries TRBV11-3 and TRBJ2-1; TRBD2 matches 8 bases. The germline CDR1 and CDR2 sequences are SGHNT and YENEEA. The CDR3 runs to 15 residues. Unmatched junction bases numbered 6, after V lost 5 bases and J lost 3 bases. This CDR3 reads CASSRSSGYYNEQFF. The CDR3 DNA is TGTGCCAGCAGCCGATCTAGCGGGTACTACAATGAGCAGTTCTTC.

The rearrangement links TRBV4-1 to TRBJ2-3, with 8 bases fitting TRBD2. Germline CDR1 is MGHRA and CDR2 is YSYEKL. J was trimmed by 4 bases and V by 1 base; bases with no gene match: 7. The CDR3 totals 16 residues. The CDR3 here is CASSQAKAGDSDTQYF. The CDR3 nucleotides read TGCGCCAGCAGCCAAGCTAAAGCGGGAGACTCAGATACGCAGTATTTT.

This clone was seen only once. V usage is TRBV3-1 (or the pseudogene TRBV3-2) and J usage is TRBJ1-2, with D perhaps TRBD1 (5 bases). The germline CDR1 and CDR2 sequences are LGHDT and YNNKEL (reference sequence). The CDR3 length is 12 residues. Trimming pared 6 bases from V and 8 bases from J, leaving 13 bases between. CDR3 nucleotide sequence: TGTGCCAGCAGGCAGGGCGGAGGCGGCTACACCTTC. It is translated as CASRQGGGGYTF.

The rearrangement joins TRBV21-1 to TRBJ2-1. TRBV21-1 is deemed a pseudogene. This CDR3 has 16 residues. CDR3 amino acids: CASANQGPSLYNEQFF. The DNA for the CDR3 is TGTGCCAGCGCTAACCAGGGACCCAGCCTTTACAATGAGCAGTTCTTC.

This chain joins TRBV5-4 and TRBJ2-3; 7 bases fit TRBD2. V lost 0 bases to trimming and J lost 4 bases; unmatched junction nucleotides: 5. The germline V gene encodes CDR1 SGHNT and CDR2 YYREEE (reference sequence). The CDR3 is 15 amino acids. For the CDR3, the DNA is TGTGCCAGCAGCTTGGCCGGGGGGAGGGCAGATACGCAGTATTTT. It translates to CASSLAGGRADTQYF.

The chain has TRBV29-1 and TRBJ2-5; D ambiguous. The germline CDR1 and CDR2 sequences are SQVTM and ANQGSEA. Trimming pared 4 bases from V and 1 base from J, leaving 7 bases between. The CDR3 consists of 12 residues. The CDR3 here is CSVGMSQETQYF. The CDR3, as DNA: TGCAGCGTTGGTATGTCCCAAGAGACCCAGTACTTC.

This clone turned up a few times. The same CDR3 is also encoded by other DNA sequences in this sample. The chain links TRBV4-3 to TRBJ1-2; perhaps TRBD1 as D (5 bases). Looked up from germline, CDR1 is LGHNA and CDR2 is YSLEER. The CDR3 has 14 amino acids. The V end was cut by 0 bases, the J end by 8 bases, with 13 bases between. The CDR3 here is CASSQDRGRDGYTF. DNA of the CDR3: TGCGCCAGCAGCCAAGATCGTGGCCGGGACGGCTACACCTTC.

The chain recombines TRBV5-1 with TRBJ2-7; D remains unclear. The germline V gene has CDR1 SGHRS and CDR2 YFSETQ. Trimming left V 0 bases short and J 1 base short, with 5 bases between. This CDR3 has 13 residues. For the CDR3, the DNA is TGCGCCAGCAGCTTGGCACAGTCCTACGAGCAGTACTTC. Its translation is CASSLAQSYEQYF.

This clone has just a few counts. This chain joins TRBV11-3 and TRBJ2-1; 7 nucleotides match TRBD1. This CDR3 is 16 amino acids long. V shed 0 bases, J shed 4 bases, and the junction held 6 bases outside the gene matches. CDR1 SGHNT and CDR2 YENEEA come from the germline V gene. This CDR3 reads CASSLDRGFPYNEQFF. Here the CDR3 DNA reads TGTGCCAGCAGCTTAGACAGGGGGTTCCCTTACAATGAGCAGTTCTTC. The complete variable domain, with remaining parts taken from reference TRBV11-3 and TRBJ2-1, reads EAGVVQSPRYKIIEKKQPVAFWCNPISGHNTLYWYLQNLGQGPELLIRYENEEAVDDSQLPKDRFSAERLKGVDSTLKIQPAELGDSAVYLCASSLDRGFPYNEQFFGPGTRLTVL.

The chain joins TRBV4-3 to TRBJ1-2; 8 bases fit TRBD1. Germline V gene lookup returns CDR1 LGHNA and CDR2 YSLEER. With V trimmed by 4 bases and J by 8 bases, 6 bases remained unmatched. This CDR3 spans 13 amino acids. The CDR3 loop reads CASSRTGSEGYTF. CDR3 sequence (DNA): TGCGCCAGCAGCCGGACAGGGTCGGAGGGCTACACCTTC.

The V gene is TRBV11-2, the J gene TRBJ1-3; no reliable D call. This CDR3 has 14 amino acids. V lost 0 bases to trimming and J lost 4 bases, with 7 bases between them. Per the germline V gene, CDR1 is SGHAT and CDR2 is FQNNGV. The CDR3 spells CASSLEALGNTIYF. DNA for the CDR3: TGTGCCAGCAGCTTAGAGGCATTAGGAAACACCATATATTTT.